This T cell receptor (beta chain) was identified in a study of shared clonotypes between healthy human individuals. TCRdb's table, derived via immunoSEQ multiplex PCR, lists solely in-frame clones and lacks some. This repertoire shows 2 million to 2.5 million clones, approximately 94% found once; its top ten account for 1.5% to 2%. Naive CD8 isolation took CD45RO-negative cells positively selected for CCR7 and excluded terminally differentiated effector memory CD45RA+ cells. CDR1 and CDR2 from the germline V gene are SGHDT and YYEEEE. This CDR3 contains 15 residues. The V gene lost 2 bases and the J gene lost 5 bases, with 16 bases spanning the gap.

Sequenced material: naive CD8+ T cells from PBMCs. The chain joins TRBV5-6 to TRBJ1-2, with D perhaps TRBD1 (6 bases). This sequence was found in a man aged 18 to 30 in good health. Some clones in this sample may be carry-over from other donors' samples. In DNA, the CDR3 is TGTGCCAGCAGCTTCGGGTCGGGGGCCGGTTATGGCTACACCTTC. Protein: CASSFGSGAGYGYTF.